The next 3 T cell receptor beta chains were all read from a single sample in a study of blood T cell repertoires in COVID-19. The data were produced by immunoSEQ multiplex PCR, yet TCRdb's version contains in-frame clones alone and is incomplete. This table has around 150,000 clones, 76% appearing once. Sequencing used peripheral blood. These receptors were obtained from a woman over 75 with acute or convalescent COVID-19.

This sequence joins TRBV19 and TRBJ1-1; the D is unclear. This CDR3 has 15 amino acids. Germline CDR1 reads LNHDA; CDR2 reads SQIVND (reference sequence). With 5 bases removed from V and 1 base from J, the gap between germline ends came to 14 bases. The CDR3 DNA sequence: TGTGCCAGTAGTTCGGAGGCAGCCTCGAACACTGAAGCTTTCTTT. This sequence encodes CASSSEAASNTEAFF. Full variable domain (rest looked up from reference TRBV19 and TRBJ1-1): DGGITQSPKYLFRKEGQNVTLSCEQNLNHDAMYWYRQDPGQGLRLIYYSQIVNDFQKGDIAEGYSVSREKKESFPLTVTSAQKNPTAFYLCASSSEAASNTEAFFGQGTRLTVV.

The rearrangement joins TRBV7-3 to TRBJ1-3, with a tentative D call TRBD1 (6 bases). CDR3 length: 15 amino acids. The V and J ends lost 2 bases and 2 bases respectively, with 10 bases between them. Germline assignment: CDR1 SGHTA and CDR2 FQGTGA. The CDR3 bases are TGTGCCAGCAGCTTAGCGGGGGCGGCTGGAAACACCATATATTTT. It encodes CASSLAGAAGNTIYF.

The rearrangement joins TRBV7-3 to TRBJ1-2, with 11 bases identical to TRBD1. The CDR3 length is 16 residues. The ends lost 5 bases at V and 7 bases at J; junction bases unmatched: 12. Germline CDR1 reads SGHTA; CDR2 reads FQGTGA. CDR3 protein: CASSQGSDRGRLGYTF. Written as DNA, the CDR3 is TGTGCCAGCAGCCAAGGGTCGGACAGGGGGCGGCTTGGCTACACCTTC. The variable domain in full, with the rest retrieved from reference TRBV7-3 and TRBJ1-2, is GAGVSQTPSNKVTEKGKYVELRCDPISGHTALYWYRQSLGQGPEFLIYFQGTGAADDSGLPNDRFFAVRPEGSVSTLKIQRTERGDSAVYLCASSQGSDRGRLGYTFGSGTRLTVV.